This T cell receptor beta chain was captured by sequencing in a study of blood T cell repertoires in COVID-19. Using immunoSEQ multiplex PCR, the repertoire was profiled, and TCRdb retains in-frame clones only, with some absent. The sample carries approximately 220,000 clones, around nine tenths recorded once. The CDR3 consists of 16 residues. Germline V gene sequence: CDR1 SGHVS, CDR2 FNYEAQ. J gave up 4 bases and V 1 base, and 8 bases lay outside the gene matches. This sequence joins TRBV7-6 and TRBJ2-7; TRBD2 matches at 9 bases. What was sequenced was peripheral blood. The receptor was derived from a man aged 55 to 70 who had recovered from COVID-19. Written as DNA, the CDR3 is TGTGCCAGCAGCTTAGTCCAAGCGGGAGGAGGGTACGAGCAGTACTTC. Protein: CASSLVQAGGGYEQYF.